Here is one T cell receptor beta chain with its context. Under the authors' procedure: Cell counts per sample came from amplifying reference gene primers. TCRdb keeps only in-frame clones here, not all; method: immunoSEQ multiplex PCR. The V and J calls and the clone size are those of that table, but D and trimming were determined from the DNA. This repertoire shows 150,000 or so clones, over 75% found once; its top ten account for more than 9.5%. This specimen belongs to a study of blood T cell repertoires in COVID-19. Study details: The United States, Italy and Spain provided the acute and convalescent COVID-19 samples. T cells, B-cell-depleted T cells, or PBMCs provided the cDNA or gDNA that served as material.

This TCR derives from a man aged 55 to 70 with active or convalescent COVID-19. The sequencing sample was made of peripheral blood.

The CDR3 coding sequence is TGTGCCAGCCGGGACTCCTACGAGCAGTACTTC. Protein product: CASRDSYEQYF. This chain joins TRBV6-5 and TRBJ2-7; D possibly corresponds to TRBD2 (5 bases). Germline values: CDR1 MNHEY, CDR2 SVGAGI. V lost 8 bases to trimming and J lost 0 bases, with 5 bases between them. The CDR3 length is 11 residues.